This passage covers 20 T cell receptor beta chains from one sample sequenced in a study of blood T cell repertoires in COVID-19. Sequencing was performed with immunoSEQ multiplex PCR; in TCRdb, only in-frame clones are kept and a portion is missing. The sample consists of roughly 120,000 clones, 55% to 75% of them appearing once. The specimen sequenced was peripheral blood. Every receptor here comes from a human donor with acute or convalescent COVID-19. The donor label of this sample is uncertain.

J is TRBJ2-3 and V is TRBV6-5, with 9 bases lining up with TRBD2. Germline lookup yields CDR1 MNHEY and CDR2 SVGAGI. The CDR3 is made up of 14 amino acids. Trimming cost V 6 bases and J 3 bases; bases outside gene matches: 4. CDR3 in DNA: TGTGCCAGCAGACCTAGCGGGGCGACAGATACGCAGTATTTT. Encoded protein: CASRPSGATDTQYF.

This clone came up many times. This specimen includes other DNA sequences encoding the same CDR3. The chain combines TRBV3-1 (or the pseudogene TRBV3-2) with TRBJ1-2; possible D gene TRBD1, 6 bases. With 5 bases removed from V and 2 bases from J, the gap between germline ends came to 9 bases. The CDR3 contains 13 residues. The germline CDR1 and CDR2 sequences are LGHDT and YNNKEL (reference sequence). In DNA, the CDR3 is TGTGCCAGCAGCAGGGGGGGGAACTATGGCTACACCTTC. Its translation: CASSRGGNYGYTF.

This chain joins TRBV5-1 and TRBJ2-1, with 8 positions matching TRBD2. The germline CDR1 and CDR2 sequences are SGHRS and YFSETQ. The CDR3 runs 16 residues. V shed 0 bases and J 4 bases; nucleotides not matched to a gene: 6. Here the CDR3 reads CASSLAERGPYNEQFF. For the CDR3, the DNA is TGCGCCAGCAGCTTGGCCGAGCGGGGGCCATACAATGAGCAGTTCTTC.

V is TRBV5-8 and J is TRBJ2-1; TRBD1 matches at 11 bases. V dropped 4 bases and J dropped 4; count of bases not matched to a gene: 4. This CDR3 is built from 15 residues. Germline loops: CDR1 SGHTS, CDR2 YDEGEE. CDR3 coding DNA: TGTGCCAGCAGCCAGTGGGACAGGGGGTACAATGAGCAGTTCTTC. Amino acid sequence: CASSQWDRGYNEQFF.

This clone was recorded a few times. This CDR3 reads CASSEWGNNQPQHF. CDR3 bases: TGTGCCAGCAGTGAGTGGGGCAACAATCAGCCCCAGCATTTT. J is TRBJ1-5 and V is TRBV6-1, with D possibly being TRBD1 (5 bases). This CDR3 comprises 14 residues. Germline CDR1 reads MNHNS; CDR2 reads SASEGT. V lost 3 bases to trimming and J lost 3 bases, with 9 bases between them.

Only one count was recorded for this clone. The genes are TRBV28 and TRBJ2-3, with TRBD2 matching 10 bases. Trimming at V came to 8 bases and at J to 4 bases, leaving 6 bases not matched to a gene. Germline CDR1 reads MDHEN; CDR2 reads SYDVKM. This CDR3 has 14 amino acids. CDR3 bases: TGTGCCAGCTGGCAGCGGGGGGGCCCAGATACGCAGTATTTT. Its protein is CASWQRGGPDTQYF. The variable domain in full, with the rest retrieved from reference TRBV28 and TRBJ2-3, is DVKVTQSSRYLVKRTGEKVFLECVQDMDHENMFWYRQDPGLGLRLIYFSYDVKMKEKGDIPEGYSVSREKKERFSLILESASTNQTSMYLCASWQRGGPDTQYFGPGTRLTVL.

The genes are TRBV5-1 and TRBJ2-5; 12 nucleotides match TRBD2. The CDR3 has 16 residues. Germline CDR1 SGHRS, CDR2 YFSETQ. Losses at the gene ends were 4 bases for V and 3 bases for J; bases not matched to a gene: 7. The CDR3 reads CASSPASGGAEETQYF. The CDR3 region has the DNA TGCGCCAGCAGCCCTGCTAGCGGGGGGGCAGAAGAGACCCAGTACTTC.

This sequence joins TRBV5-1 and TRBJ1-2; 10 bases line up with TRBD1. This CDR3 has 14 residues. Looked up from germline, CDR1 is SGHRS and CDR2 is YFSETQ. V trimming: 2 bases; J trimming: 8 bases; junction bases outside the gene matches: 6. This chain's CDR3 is CASSFLGQGLGYTF. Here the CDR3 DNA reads TGCGCCAGCAGCTTCCTGGGACAGGGGCTAGGCTACACCTTC.

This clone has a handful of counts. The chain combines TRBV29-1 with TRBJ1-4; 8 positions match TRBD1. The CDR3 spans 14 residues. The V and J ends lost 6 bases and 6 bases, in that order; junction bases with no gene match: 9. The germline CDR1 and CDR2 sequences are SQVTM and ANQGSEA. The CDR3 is CSVGDRMGDEKLFF. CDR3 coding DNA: TGCAGCGTCGGGGACAGGATGGGAGATGAAAAACTGTTTTTT.

The CDR3 here is CAWRLPIIPDTQYF. The CDR3 DNA reads TGTGCCTGGAGGCTACCGATTATTCCAGATACGCAGTATTTT. The gene calls are TRBV30 and TRBJ2-3, with D uncertain. The V end was cut by 3 bases, the J end by 4 bases, with 14 bases between. This CDR3 has 14 residues. Germline lookup yields CDR1 GTSNPN and CDR2 SVGIG (reference sequence).

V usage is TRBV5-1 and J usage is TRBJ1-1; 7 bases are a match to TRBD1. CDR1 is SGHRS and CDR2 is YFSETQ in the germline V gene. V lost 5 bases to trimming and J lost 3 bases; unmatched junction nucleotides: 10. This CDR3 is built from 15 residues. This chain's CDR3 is CASRLSTGDDTEAFF. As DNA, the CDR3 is TGCGCCAGCAGGTTATCAACAGGGGACGACACTGAAGCTTTCTTT.

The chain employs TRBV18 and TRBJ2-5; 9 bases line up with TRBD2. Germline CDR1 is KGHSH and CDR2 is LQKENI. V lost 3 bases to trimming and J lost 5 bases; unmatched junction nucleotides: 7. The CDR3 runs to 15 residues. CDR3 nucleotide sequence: TGTGCCAGCTCACCCCCGGGACTAGCTTTGGAGACCCAGTACTTC. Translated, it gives CASSPPGLALETQYF.

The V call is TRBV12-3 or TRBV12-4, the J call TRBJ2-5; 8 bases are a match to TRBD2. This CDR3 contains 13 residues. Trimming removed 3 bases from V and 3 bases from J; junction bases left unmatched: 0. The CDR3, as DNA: TGTGCCAGCAGTTTTAGCGGGAAAGAGACCCAGTACTTC. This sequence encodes CASSFSGKETQYF.

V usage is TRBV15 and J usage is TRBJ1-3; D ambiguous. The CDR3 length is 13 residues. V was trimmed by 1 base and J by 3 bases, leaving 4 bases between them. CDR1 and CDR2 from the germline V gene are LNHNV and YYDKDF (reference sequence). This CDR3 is CATSRGSGNTIYF. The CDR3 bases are TGTGCCACCAGCAGAGGGAGTGGAAACACCATATATTTT.

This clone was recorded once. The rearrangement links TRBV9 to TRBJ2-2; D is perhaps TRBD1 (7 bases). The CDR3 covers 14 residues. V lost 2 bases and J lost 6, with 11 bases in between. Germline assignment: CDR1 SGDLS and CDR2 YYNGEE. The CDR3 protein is CASSVQGGPGELFF. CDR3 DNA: TGTGCCAGCAGCGTTCAGGGGGGCCCCGGGGAGCTGTTTTTT. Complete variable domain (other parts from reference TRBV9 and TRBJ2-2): DSGVTQTPKHLITATGQRVTLRCSPRSGDLSVYWYQQSLDQGLQFLIQYYNGEERAKGNILERFSAQQFPDLHSELNLSSLELGDSALYFCASSVQGGPGELFFGEGSRLTVL.

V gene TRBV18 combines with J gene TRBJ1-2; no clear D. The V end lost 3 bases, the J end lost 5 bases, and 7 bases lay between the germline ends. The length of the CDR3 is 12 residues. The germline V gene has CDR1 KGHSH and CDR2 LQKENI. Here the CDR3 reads CASSPREYGYTF. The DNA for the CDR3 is TGTGCCAGCTCACCTCGCGAGTATGGCTACACCTTC.

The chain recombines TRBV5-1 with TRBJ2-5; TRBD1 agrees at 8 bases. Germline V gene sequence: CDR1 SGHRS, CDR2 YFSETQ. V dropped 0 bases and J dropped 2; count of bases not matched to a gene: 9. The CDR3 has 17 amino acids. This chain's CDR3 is CASSLVRGRTFQETQYF. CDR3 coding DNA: TGCGCCAGCAGCTTGGTCAGGGGGCGGACATTTCAAGAGACCCAGTACTTC.

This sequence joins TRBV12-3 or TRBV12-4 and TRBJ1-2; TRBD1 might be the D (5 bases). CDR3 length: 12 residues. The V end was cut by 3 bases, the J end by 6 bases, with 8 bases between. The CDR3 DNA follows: TGTGCCAGCAGTTTTTCGGGGGATGGCTACACCTTC. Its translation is CASSFSGDGYTF.

The CDR3 nucleotides are TGTGCCAGCAGCTTAGGAGCGGAGAACACCGGGGAGCTGTTTTTT. Its protein is CASSLGAENTGELFF. The J gene is TRBJ2-2, the V gene TRBV11-3; D might be TRBD2 (5 bases). Germline-derived CDR1 and CDR2 are SGHNT and YENEEA. V was shortened by 1 base and J by 1 base, with 7 bases between the two germline ends. This CDR3 is 15 amino acids long.

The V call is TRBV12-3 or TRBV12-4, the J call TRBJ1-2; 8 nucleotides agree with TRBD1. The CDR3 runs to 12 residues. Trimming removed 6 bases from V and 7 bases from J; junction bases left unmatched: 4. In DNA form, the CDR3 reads TGTGCCAGCAGCCCGACAGGGGTTGGCTACACCTTC. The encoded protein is CASSPTGVGYTF.